These 2 T cell receptor beta chains were sequenced from one sample in a study of shared T cell receptors in the human thymus. Assay used: immunoSEQ multiplex PCR; TCRdb lists only in-frame clones, some missing. This sample yields some 660,000 clones, of which 70% to 90% are seen a single time; approximately 0.0097% belongs to the top ten. The sample was also reused in another study, on human thymus T cells.

The material sequenced was thymocytes. The receptors come from a boy younger than two with a congenital heart defect.

The V call is TRBV9, the J call TRBJ1-2; D remains ambiguous. Trimming took off 4 bases at V and 1 base at J, with 17 bases between the two ends. This CDR3 is built from 16 residues. CDR1 SGDLS and CDR2 YYNGEE come from the germline V gene. This CDR3 reads CASSPRQHPHNYGYTF. The CDR3 DNA sequence: TGTGCCAGCAGCCCACGACAACACCCCCATAACTATGGCTACACCTTC. Using reference TRBV9 and TRBJ1-2 for the parts outside the CDR3, the full variable domain is DSGVTQTPKHLITATGQRVTLRCSPRSGDLSVYWYQQSLDQGLQFLIQYYNGEERAKGNILERFSAQQFPDLHSELNLSSLELGDSALYFCASSPRQHPHNYGYTFGSGTRLTVV.

V usage is TRBV7-3 and J usage is TRBJ2-3; the D gene is possibly TRBD2 (7 bases). Per the germline V gene, CDR1 is SGHTA and CDR2 is FQGTGA. The V gene lost 4 bases and the J gene lost 0 bases, with 14 bases spanning the gap. This CDR3 has 16 amino acids. The CDR3 region has the DNA TGTGCCAGCAGCTCCCACGGGGGGCCGAGCACAGATACGCAGTATTTT. It codes for CASSSHGGPSTDTQYF.